A selection of T cell receptor beta chains follows, all from one sample in a study of shared clonotypes between healthy human individuals. Sequenced by immunoSEQ multiplex PCR; TCRdb stores in-frame clones only, minus some. The profile shows 2 million to 2.5 million clones, around 93% of them singletons. Sequenced: naive CD8+ T cells from PBMCs. The receptors come from a man between 18 and 35 years old in good health. Some clones in this sample may be carry-over from other donors' samples. The CDR3 runs from the conserved cysteine through the conserved F or W. Fields, in order: D gene, V gene, clone size, J gene, CDR3 protein, CDR3 DNA. The D gene is left open where the match is weak. Not every row has a clone size; where given, it reads once, few, many or a size class.

>-|TRBV27|-|TRBJ2-1
CASSLYRGHNEQFF
TGTGCCAGCAGTTTATACCGGGGCCACAATGAGCAGTTCTTC
>-|TRBV9|-|TRBJ1-1
CASTLGAGLTEAFF
TGTGCCAGCACCCTAGGGGCAGGGCTCACTGAAGCTTTCTTT
>-|TRBV27|-|TRBJ1-5
CASSLFRGGKDQPQHF
TGTGCCAGCAGTTTATTCAGGGGAGGGAAGGATCAGCCCCAGCATTTT
>-|TRBV21-1|-|TRBJ1-3
CASSNNLGGIPYSGNTIYF
TGTGCCAGCAGCAATAACTTAGGGGGTATCCCGTACTCTGGAAACACCATATATTTT
>-|TRBV5-6|-|TRBJ2-7
CASSLRRASIFSEQYF
TGTGCCAGCAGCTTAAGGAGGGCCTCAATCTTCTCCGAGCAGTACTTC
>TRBD2|TRBV4-1|-|TRBJ2-7
CASSQDRGVYEQYF
TGCGCCAGCAGCCAAGATCGGGGGGTCTACGAGCAGTACTTC
>TRBD2|TRBV5-1|-|TRBJ2-2
CASSLYPSELAGGGTGELFF
TGCGCCAGCAGCTTGTACCCCTCAGAACTAGCGGGAGGGGGTACCGGGGAGCTGTTTTTT
>TRBD2|TRBV27|-|TRBJ2-2
CAIRLAANTGELFF
TGTGCCATCAGGCTAGCGGCGAACACCGGGGAGCTGTTTTTT
>TRBD1|TRBV7-6|-|TRBJ1-2
CASSTQGGRYGYTF
TGTGCCAGCAGCACACAGGGGGGCCGATATGGCTACACCTTC
>TRBD2|TRBV5-4|-|TRBJ2-1
CASSLEAGDVEQFF
TGTGCCAGCAGCTTGGAAGCGGGAGACGTTGAGCAGTTCTTC
>TRBD2|TRBV5-1|-|TRBJ2-2
CASSWGLAGNTGELFF
TGCGCCAGCAGCTGGGGACTAGCGGGTAACACCGGGGAGCTGTTTTTT
>-|TRBV15|-|TRBJ2-5
CATSREARGETQYF
TGTGCCACCAGCAGAGAAGCGAGAGGGGAGACCCAGTACTTC
>TRBD2|TRBV6-6|-|TRBJ2-3
CASSYGGGRSTDTQYF
TGTGCCAGCAGTTACGGTGGCGGGAGAAGCACAGATACGCAGTATTTT
>-|TRBV7-2|-|TRBJ2-7
CASSPLGFFGEQYF
TGTGCCAGCAGCCCGCTCGGATTTTTTGGAGAGCAGTACTTC
>-|TRBV27|-|TRBJ2-7
CASSFYGRTPTYEQYF
TGTGCCAGCAGTTTTTACGGCAGGACACCTACCTACGAGCAGTACTTC
>-|TRBV27|once|TRBJ1-4
CASSSGGRNEKLFF
TGTGCCAGCAGTTCGGGGGGACGGAATGAAAAACTGTTTTTT
>-|TRBV5-8|-|TRBJ1-4
CASSWTGGRNEKLFF
TGTGCCAGCAGCTGGACCGGGGGACGCAATGAAAAACTGTTTTTT
>TRBD2|TRBV19|-|TRBJ2-5
CASSASGRRYQETQYF
TGTGCCAGTAGTGCGAGCGGGAGAAGATATCAAGAGACCCAGTACTTC
>-|TRBV11-2|-|TRBJ2-7
CASRTTPRSSYEQYF
TGTGCCAGCAGAACGACTCCCAGGAGCTCCTACGAGCAGTACTTC
>-|TRBV19|-|TRBJ1-2
CASKLGRGDPNYGYTF
TGTGCCAGTAAGCTGGGGAGAGGGGACCCTAACTATGGCTACACCTTC
>TRBD1|TRBV11-2|-|TRBJ1-1
CASSLLRRDSYTEAFF
TGTGCCAGCAGCCTACTTCGTCGGGACAGTTACACTGAAGCTTTCTTT
>-|TRBV7-9|-|TRBJ2-5
CASSLVKIRLEEETQYF
TGTGCCAGCAGCTTAGTGAAAATCCGGTTGGAGGAAGAGACCCAGTACTTC
>TRBD1|TRBV4-1|once|TRBJ1-2
CASSPYDRGPRYGYTF
TGCGCCAGCAGCCCATACGACAGGGGGCCGAGGTATGGCTACACCTTC
>-|TRBV13|-|TRBJ1-2
CASSLNPSDGYTF
TGTGCCAGCAGCTTAAACCCTTCGGATGGCTACACCTTC
>TRBD2|TRBV6-5|once|TRBJ2-1
CASSYSRLASYNEQFF
TGTGCCAGCAGTTACTCGAGACTAGCGTCCTACAATGAGCAGTTCTTC
>TRBD1|TRBV7-8|once|TRBJ1-1
CASSLSGTGGTEAFF
TGTGCCAGCAGCTTAAGTGGGACAGGGGGCACTGAAGCTTTCTTT
>-|TRBV29-1|-|TRBJ2-7
CSVEDGSSYEQYF
TGCAGCGTTGAGGACGGGAGCTCCTACGAGCAGTACTTC
>-|TRBV25-1|once|TRBJ1-2
CASSGAGRQGYTF
TGTGCCAGCAGTGGGGCGGGACGGCAGGGCTACACCTTC
>-|TRBV15|-|TRBJ2-5
CATSRDLGYRETQYF
TGTGCCACCAGCAGAGATCTGGGGTACCGAGAGACCCAGTACTTC
>-|TRBV28|-|TRBJ1-1
CATATGMNTEAFF
TGTGCCACCGCGACGGGAATGAACACTGAAGCTTTCTTT
>TRBD2|TRBV27|-|TRBJ2-2
CASSLPTSGRRSGELFF
TGTGCCAGCAGTCTTCCCACTAGCGGGAGAAGGTCCGGGGAGCTGTTTTTT
>TRBD1|TRBV19|-|TRBJ1-2
CASSAGTGTGYTF
TGTGCCAGTAGCGCCGGGACAGGGACCGGCTACACCTTC
>-|TRBV13|-|TRBJ1-2
CASSLGRVNYGYTF
TGTGCCAGCAGCTTAGGCCGCGTGAACTATGGCTACACCTTC
>TRBD1|TRBV7-2|-|TRBJ2-5
CASSIYDRAGETQYF
TGTGCCAGCAGCATTTATGACAGGGCGGGAGAGACCCAGTACTTC
>-|TRBV27|-|TRBJ2-7
CASSSRAPYEQYF
TGTGCCAGCAGTTCCAGGGCACCCTACGAGCAGTACTTC
>TRBD2|TRBV5-1|-|TRBJ2-7
CASSLEGGRARLEQYF
TGCGCCAGCAGCTTGGAAGGCGGGAGGGCCCGGCTCGAGCAGTACTTC
>-|TRBV27|few|TRBJ2-1
CASSLGYWENEQFF
TGTGCCAGCAGTTTAGGGTATTGGGAAAATGAGCAGTTCTTC
>-|TRBV4-1|-|TRBJ2-7
CASSQRFNYPSYEQYF
TGCGCCAGCAGCCAAAGATTCAACTATCCGAGCTACGAGCAGTACTTC
>-|TRBV9|-|TRBJ2-2
CASSDGVSGENTGELFF
TGTGCCAGCAGCGACGGGGTTAGCGGAGAGAACACCGGGGAGCTGTTTTTT
>TRBD2|TRBV9|-|TRBJ2-7
CASSVEGSGRAQYF
TGTGCCAGCAGCGTCGAGGGTAGCGGGAGGGCCCAGTACTTC
>-|TRBV29-1|-|TRBJ2-1
CSVEWRNEQFF
TGCAGCGTTGAGTGGAGGAATGAGCAGTTCTTC
>-|TRBV27|few|TRBJ1-5
CASSFSGDNQPQHF
TGTGCCAGCAGTTTCTCGGGCGACAATCAGCCCCAGCATTTT
>-|TRBV7-9|once|TRBJ2-5
CASSQNTGTSQETQYF
TGTGCCAGCAGCCAGAATACCGGGACTTCCCAAGAGACCCAGTACTTC
>TRBD1|TRBV9|-|TRBJ1-1
CASSPRTGPGNTEAFF
TGTGCCAGCAGCCCCAGGACAGGGCCGGGGAACACTGAAGCTTTCTTT